The 21 T cell receptor beta chains below all came from one sample that was sequenced in a study of blood T cells in healthy people across ages. A second PCR, run for about 6 to 12 cycles, used a sample-barcoded 5' primer plus a J-beta primer mix. MiXCR was run by TCRdb on the 5' RACE reads, yielding one entry per CDR3 protein. The sample includes about 1.7 million distinct CDR3 sequences, over 25% of them seen just once. Sequencing was done on a sample of blood. All receptors derive from a woman aged 25 to 39 in good health.

The table lists this clonotype with many counts. The CDR3 region is CASSATSGRALDEQFF. DNA for the CDR3: TGTGCCAGCAGTGCGACTAGCGGGAGGGCCCTCGATGAGCAGTTCTTC. J is TRBJ2-1 and V is TRBV12-3 or TRBV12-4; 14 bases agree with TRBD2. The CDR3 spans 16 residues. V dropped 5 bases and J dropped 8; count of bases not matched to a gene: 8.

This clonotype was seen a handful of times. The chain carries TRBV4-2 and TRBJ1-2; D is unclear. The CDR3 has 13 amino acids. Per germline, CDR1 LGHNA and CDR2 YNFKEQ. The ends were cut back, 0 bases at V and 1 base at J, with 3 bases in the middle. The chain's CDR3 is CASSQENNYGYTF. In DNA form, the CDR3 reads TGTGCCAGCAGCCAAGAAAATAACTATGGCTACACCTTC.

V usage is TRBV7-8 and J usage is TRBJ2-7; the match to TRBD1 covers 10 bases. V shed 5 bases and J 6 bases; nucleotides not matched to a gene: 7. The V gene's germline CDR1 is SGHVS and CDR2 FQNEAQ. This CDR3 comprises 14 residues. The CDR3: CASSIRTGGSEQYF. CDR3 nucleotide sequence: TGTGCCAGCAGCATCCGGACAGGGGGGAGCGAGCAGTACTTC.

The chain has TRBV2 and TRBJ2-3, with no clear D. The CDR3 is 16 residues long. Between the trimmed V and J ends, which lost 6 bases and 4 bases, there was a span of 20 bases. CDR1 is SNHLY and CDR2 is FYNNEI in the germline V gene. Written as DNA, the CDR3 is TGTGCCAGCAGATCCGACCGGGCCGGAAAGGCAGATACGCAGTATTTT. The encoded protein is CASRSDRAGKADTQYF. The whole variable domain, filled in from reference TRBV2 and TRBJ2-3, reads EPEVTQTPSHQVTQMGQEVILRCVPISNHLYFYWYRQILGQKVEFLVSFYNNEISEKSEIFDDQFSVERPDGSNFTLKIRSTKLEDSAMYFCASRSDRAGKADTQYFGPGTRLTVL.

This clonotype was observed a few times. The J gene is TRBJ1-5, the V gene TRBV20-1; D call uncertain. Germline CDR1 is DFQATT and CDR2 is SNEGSKA (reference sequence). The CDR3 is 16 amino acids. V shed 2 bases and J shed 0 bases, with 14 bases lying between them. The CDR3 region has the DNA TGCAGTGCTAGAAACCGGGTTACTTATAGCAATCAGCCCCAGCATTTT. Its translation is CSARNRVTYSNQPQHF.

In regard to this clonotype: A much larger clone lies one base from this, so it may be a read error. The chain has TRBV29-1 and TRBJ2-1; tentatively, D is TRBD1 or TRBD2 (6 bases each). Germline-derived CDR1 and CDR2 are SQVTM and ANQGSEA. V lost 4 bases and J lost 10, with 20 bases in between. CDR3 length: 14 amino acids. The CDR3 DNA reads TGCAGCGTTGGATTCCTGAGGGGGGCCTACGAGCAGTTCTTC. It codes for CSVGFLRGAYEQFF.

The rearrangement uses TRBV28 and TRBJ1-1; tentatively, D is TRBD1 (6 bases). Trimming shortened V by 6 bases and J by 6 bases, and 14 bases separated the two germline ends. The germline V gene encodes CDR1 MDHEN and CDR2 SYDVKM. The length of the CDR3 is 13 residues. Written as DNA, the CDR3 is TGTGCCAGCAGCCTCGGGGGGCCCGCTGAAGCTTTCTTT. Protein product: CASSLGGPAEAFF.

This clonotype was counted a few times. The chain carries TRBV7-9 and TRBJ2-1; tentatively, D is TRBD1 or TRBD2 (5 bases each). V was shortened by 10 bases and J by 0 bases, with 13 bases between the two germline ends. This CDR3 contains 14 residues. The germline V gene has CDR1 SEHNR and CDR2 FQNEAQ (reference sequence). CDR3 sequence reads: CATPGDRSYNEQFF. DNA of the CDR3: TGTGCCACCCCTGGGGACCGCTCCTACAATGAGCAGTTCTTC.

At least ten counts were recorded for this clonotype. The J gene is TRBJ2-7, the V gene TRBV5-1, with 11 bases matching TRBD2. The CDR3 length is 16 residues. Germline assignment: CDR1 SGHRS and CDR2 YFSETQ. The V gene end was trimmed by 2 bases and the J gene end by 4 bases; junction bases not matched to a gene: 8. This CDR3 reads CASSFHGRTSGYEQYF. The DNA for the CDR3 is TGCGCCAGCAGCTTCCACGGGAGGACTAGCGGGTACGAGCAGTACTTC.

In the case of this clonotype: One end of the junction varies from germline; a read error may be responsible. The V call is TRBV20-1, the J call TRBJ2-5; D is unclear. Per the germline V gene, CDR1 is DFQATT and CDR2 is SNEGSKA (reference sequence). CDR3 length: 12 amino acids. The CDR3 spells CSARPSQGTQYF. CDR3 sequence (DNA): TGCAGTGCTAGGCCCTCGCAAGGGACCCAGTACTTC.

This clonotype was picked up a small number of times. The J gene is TRBJ2-7, the V gene TRBV12-3 or TRBV12-4; TRBD2 matches at 12 bases. CDR3 size: 18 residues. The trim removed 6 bases at V and 2 bases at J, leaving 14 bases unmatched. DNA for the CDR3: TGTGCCAGCAGCCGAATAGGACTAGCGGGACTCATCCCCTACGAGCAGTACTTC. Translated: CASSRIGLAGLIPYEQYF.

The chain links TRBV9 to TRBJ2-1, with 8 bases that match TRBD2. With 3 bases clipped from V and 0 bases from J, the junction kept 5 bases outside the gene matches. CDR1 and CDR2 from the germline V gene are SGDLS and YYNGEE. The CDR3 has 16 amino acids. The CDR3 sequence: CASSAQAGVSYNEQFF. CDR3 bases: TGTGCCAGCAGCGCCCAAGCGGGAGTCTCCTACAATGAGCAGTTCTTC.

This clonotype was detected ten times or more. CDR3 loop: CSVGGLALDTQYF. DNA of the CDR3: TGCAGCGTTGGGGGACTAGCTTTGGATACGCAGTATTTT. V gene TRBV29-1 combines with J gene TRBJ2-3; 9 bases fit TRBD2. This CDR3 is 13 amino acids long. CDR1 SQVTM and CDR2 ANQGSEA come from the germline V gene. V gave up 4 bases and J gave up 6 bases; unmatched junction bases: 5.

J is TRBJ1-1 and V is TRBV7-9; no clear D. The CDR3 consists of 15 residues. CDR1 is SEHNR, CDR2 FQNEAQ, per germline (reference sequence). Trimming pared 1 base from V and 1 base from J, leaving 10 bases between. This CDR3 is CASSLDGGKNTEAFF. In DNA form, the CDR3 reads TGTGCCAGCAGCTTAGACGGTGGTAAGAACACTGAAGCTTTCTTT.

The chain recombines TRBV12-3 or TRBV12-4 with TRBJ1-5; D is unclear. The ends were cut back, 2 bases at V and 0 bases at J, with 14 bases in the middle. This CDR3 spans 17 amino acids. CDR3 residues: CASSLRESSYSNQPQHF. The CDR3 region has the DNA TGTGCCAGCAGTTTAAGGGAAAGCAGTTATAGCAATCAGCCCCAGCATTTT.

The chain couples TRBV13 to TRBJ2-1; tentative D call: TRBD2 (5 bases). CDR1 is PRHDT and CDR2 is FYEKMQ in the germline V gene (reference sequence). The CDR3 is 15 residues long. V was shortened by 5 bases and J by 0 bases, with 11 bases between the two germline ends. The CDR3 spells CASSQKRPSYNEQFF. CDR3 in DNA: TGTGCCAGCAGCCAAAAGCGGCCCTCCTACAATGAGCAGTTCTTC.

This clonotype was seen a handful of times. This chain uses TRBV6-6 with TRBJ1-1; D is unresolved. Trimming cost V 5 bases and J 7 bases, with 11 bases left between them. CDR3 length equals 12 residues. Germline lookup yields CDR1 MNHNY and CDR2 SVGAGI (reference sequence). The CDR3 coding sequence is TGTGCCAGCAGTACGACGGAGCTTGAAGCTTTCTTT. Translating it yields CASSTTELEAFF.

This clonotype was seen a handful of times. V is TRBV7-2 and J is TRBJ2-5; 10 positions match TRBD2. V lost 5 bases, J lost 5 bases, and 17 bases stayed unmatched. CDR1 and CDR2 (germline): SGHTA, FQGNSA. There are 18 residues in the CDR3. CDR3 DNA: TGTGCCAGCAGCCCAACGGACCGGCTAGCGGGAGTAATGGAGACCCAGTACTTC. Its protein is CASSPTDRLAGVMETQYF.

This clonotype came up many times. The CDR3: CSARSGLADTYEQYF. Written as DNA, the CDR3 is TGCAGTGCTAGATCGGGACTAGCGGATACTTACGAGCAGTACTTC. The V call is TRBV20-1, the J call TRBJ2-7, with 11 bases aligning to TRBD2. V lost 2 bases, J lost 4 bases, and 7 bases stayed unmatched. The CDR3 length is 15 residues. The V gene's germline CDR1 is DFQATT and CDR2 SNEGSKA (reference sequence).

This clonotype has more than one count but fewer than ten. The chain has TRBV4-1 and TRBJ2-3; tentative D call: TRBD1 (5 bases). This CDR3 has 16 residues. Per germline, CDR1 MGHRA and CDR2 YSYEKL. Trimming left V 0 bases short and J 2 bases short, with 12 bases between. The CDR3 reads CASSQDLIRDTDTQYF. The CDR3 nucleotides are TGCGCCAGCAGCCAAGATCTCATCAGGGACACAGATACGCAGTATTTT.

There are a few counts of this clonotype. The chain links TRBV18 to TRBJ1-1; D ambiguous. There are 15 residues in the CDR3. Germline assignment: CDR1 KGHSH and CDR2 LQKENI. Trimming cost V 4 bases and J 1 base, with 13 bases left between them. The CDR3 protein is CASSHSRGSNTEAFF. CDR3 nucleotide sequence: TGTGCCAGCTCACATTCCCGGGGTTCGAACACTGAAGCTTTCTTT.